Listed below are T cell receptor beta chains from one sample, sequenced in a study of post-analysis software for immune sequencing data. Each CDR3 protein is one row after TCRdb ran MiXCR on the PCR reads. Of a few hundred thousand distinct CDR3 sequences in the sample, about a third were seen once. The sample taken for sequencing was blood. The receptors shown here come from a girl aged 5-17 years with multiple sclerosis. Each CDR3 is given with its conserved first and last residue. Fields, in order: CDR3 protein, V gene, J gene.

CASTTGQGRGNEQFF	TRBV28	TRBJ2-1
CASNNRVAGGEETQYF	TRBV6-2/TRBV6-3	.
CASSFGTDLYEQYF	TRBV7-3	TRBJ2-7
CASSSSGGGPDYGYTF	TRBV12-3/TRBV12-4	TRBJ1-2
CASRPTVRSTDTQYF	TRBV3-1	TRBJ2-3
CASSSYSSYEQYF	TRBV6-1	TRBJ2-7
CASSLLIDGLNTEAFF	TRBV11-2	TRBJ1-1
CASSPFGHPRNEQFF	TRBV28	TRBJ2-1
CSVNGMWETQYF	TRBV29-1	TRBJ2-5
CASSQGLAGFDTQYF	TRBV4-3	TRBJ2-3
CASSQRGRLAGPDTQYF	TRBV4-1	TRBJ2-3
CASRLGGGVNEQYF	TRBV5-6	TRBJ2-5
CASSVVGSGANVLTF	TRBV9	TRBJ2-6
CASRPDRGLGTEAFF	TRBV12-3/TRBV12-4	TRBJ1-1
CSVTTGTYEQYF	TRBV29-1	TRBJ2-7
CASSLIIRQGANYNEQFF	TRBV7-6	TRBJ2-1
CASSYSGQAHYEQYF	TRBV6-5	TRBJ2-7
CSARRGVYNEQFF	TRBV20-1	TRBJ2-1
CASSRRTGGMSQPQHF	TRBV27	TRBJ1-5
CASSQAQDYEQYF	TRBV4-2	TRBJ2-7
CASSLRESSYEQYF	TRBV11-2	TRBJ2-7
CASSLTDTDTQYF	TRBV28	TRBJ2-3
CASSPQWGLDYGYTF	TRBV12-3/TRBV12-4	TRBJ1-2
CSVSRSSYEQYF	TRBV29-1	TRBJ2-7
CASSPGQGTGSAYF	TRBV3-1	TRBJ2-7
CASSSFRDGAYEQYF	TRBV7-9	TRBJ2-7
CASSSTTGANQPQHF	TRBV7-2	TRBJ1-5
CAASDGQDRGYTF	TRBV24-1	TRBJ1-2